This entry lists 3 T cell receptor beta chains sequenced from one sample in a study of cytomegalovirus exposure and HLA in healthy donors. Vbeta (60) and Jbeta (13) primers were used in the PCR. TCRdb keeps only in-frame clones here, not all; method: immunoSEQ multiplex PCR. The sample records over 150,000 clones, 70% to 80% being singletons. The source material was PBMCs. These receptors came from a man aged 25 to 40 in good health and CMV-seronegative.

The chain is built from TRBV7-2 and TRBJ1-2; TRBD1 agrees at 9 bases. Germline assignment: CDR1 SGHTA and CDR2 FQGNSA. This CDR3 has 16 amino acids. V was clipped by 6 bases and J by 5 bases; unmatched bases: 13. The CDR3 loop reads CASSATGGAEGYGYTF. Written as DNA, the CDR3 is TGTGCCAGCAGTGCCACAGGGGGCGCGGAGGGGTATGGCTACACCTTC.

This rearrangement joins TRBV2 to TRBJ1-4; tentative D call: TRBD1 (5 bases). CDR1 is SNHLY and CDR2 is FYNNEI in the germline V gene. The CDR3 is made up of 12 amino acids. V shed 7 bases and J shed 10 bases, with 13 bases lying between them. The CDR3, as DNA: TGTGCCAGCATTGACAGAAGAGGAAAACTGTTTTTT. This sequence encodes CASIDRRGKLFF.

The genes are TRBV5-1 and TRBJ2-5; TRBD2 is a possible D gene (6 bases). Germline V gene sequence: CDR1 SGHRS, CDR2 YFSETQ. There are 14 residues in the CDR3. V gave up 4 bases and J gave up 2 bases, with 12 bases separating them. This chain's CDR3 is CASSPSLAQETQYF. CDR3 nucleotide sequence: TGCGCCAGCAGCCCATCGCTAGCGCAAGAGACCCAGTACTTC.